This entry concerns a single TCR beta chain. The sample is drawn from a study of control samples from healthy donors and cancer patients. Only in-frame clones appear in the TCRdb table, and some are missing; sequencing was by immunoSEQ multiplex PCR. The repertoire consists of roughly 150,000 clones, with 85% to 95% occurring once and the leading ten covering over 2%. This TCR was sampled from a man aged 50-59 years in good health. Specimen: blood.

The chain's CDR3 is CASSLAQAGGYNEQFF. The DNA for the CDR3 is TGTGCCAGCAGCTTAGCGCAGGCGGGAGGGTACAATGAGCAGTTCTTC. The chain couples TRBV7-6 to TRBJ2-1, with 9 bases that match TRBD2. The CDR3 loop spans 16 amino acids. Losses at the gene ends were 0 bases for V and 4 bases for J; bases not matched to a gene: 4. Germline V gene sequence: CDR1 SGHVS, CDR2 FNYEAQ.